These T cell receptor beta chains were read from a single sample in a study of blood T cell repertoires in COVID-19. Here immunoSEQ multiplex PCR was the method, and the copy in TCRdb shows in-frame clones only, minus some. The sample carries approximately 220,000 clones, about 87% recorded once. The sample taken for sequencing was PBMCs or T cells enriched from blood (not recorded which). All receptors come from a woman in her 30s with acute COVID-19. Each CDR3 is given with its conserved first and last residue. Fields, in order: V gene, clone size, J gene, D gene, CDR3 protein, CDR3 DNA. The D gene is left open where the match is weak. Rows give clone size only sometimes, using once, few, many, or a class for an expanded clone.

V: TRBV11-2; size: -; J: TRBJ1-6; D: -; CDR3: CASSRMSSYNSPLHF; DNA: TGTGCCAGCAGCCGCATGAGCTCCTATAATTCACCCCTCCACTTT
V: TRBV5-4; size: -; J: TRBJ2-2; D: -; CDR3: CASSLRAGNTGELFF; DNA: TGTGCCAGCAGCTTGAGAGCGGGGAACACCGGGGAGCTGTTTTTT
V: TRBV5-5; size: -; J: TRBJ1-4; D: -; CDR3: CASSSDSRTNEKLFF; DNA: TGTGCCAGCAGCTCAGACAGCCGAACTAATGAAAAACTGTTTTTT
V: TRBV11-3; size: few; J: TRBJ1-1; D: TRBD1; CDR3: CASSRDRNTEAFF; DNA: TGTGCCAGCAGCCGGGACAGAAACACTGAAGCTTTCTTT
V: TRBV28; size: -; J: TRBJ1-3; D: TRBD1; CDR3: CASSRLLPGQGGNTIYF; DNA: TGTGCCAGCAGTCGACTATTGCCGGGACAGGGCGGAAACACCATATATTTT
V: TRBV9; size: once; J: TRBJ2-3; D: TRBD2; CDR3: CASSTPRGRGSGGAPDTQYF; DNA: TGTGCCAGCAGCACCCCCAGGGGGAGGGGTAGCGGGGGGGCCCCAGATACGCAGTATTTT
V: TRBV6-5; size: -; J: TRBJ1-1; D: -; CDR3: CASTVSTEAFF; DNA: TGTGCCAGCACCGTGAGCACTGAAGCTTTCTTT
V: TRBV5-1; size: once; J: TRBJ2-7; D: TRBD1; CDR3: CANSFGDRDYEQYF; DNA: TGCGCCAACAGCTTCGGTGACAGGGACTACGAGCAGTACTTC
V: TRBV3-1/TRBV3-2; size: -; J: TRBJ2-2; D: TRBD2; CDR3: CASSQVAGGNTGELFF; DNA: TGTGCCAGCAGCCAAGTAGCGGGGGGGAACACCGGGGAGCTGTTTTTT
V: TRBV7-2; size: -; J: TRBJ1-6; D: -; CDR3: CASSVFSPGGSSSPLHF; DNA: TGTGCCAGCTCGGTCTTTTCCCCGGGGGGTTCCAGTTCACCCCTCCACTTT
V: TRBV2; size: few; J: TRBJ1-6; D: -; CDR3: CASSNTGRPYNSPLHF; DNA: TGTGCCAGCAGTAATACAGGGCGACCGTATAATTCACCCCTCCACTTT
V: TRBV18; size: -; J: TRBJ1-1; D: -; CDR3: CASSRGWSTEAFF; DNA: TGTGCCAGCTCACGAGGCTGGAGCACTGAAGCTTTCTTT
V: TRBV4-1; size: few; J: TRBJ1-6; D: -; CDR3: CASRQTLSSYNSPLHF; DNA: TGCGCCAGCCGCCAGACACTCAGCTCCTATAATTCACCCCTCCACTTT
V: TRBV7-2; size: -; J: TRBJ1-3; D: -; CDR3: CASSNRGGNTIYF; DNA: TGTGCCAGCAGCAATCGAGGTGGAAACACCATATATTTT
V: TRBV5-1; size: -; J: TRBJ2-3; D: -; CDR3: CASSFQSFPQYF; DNA: TGCGCCAGCAGCTTTCAGTCTTTTCCGCAGTATTTT
V: TRBV28; size: -; J: TRBJ1-2; D: -; CDR3: CASSLSRGLSYGYTF; DNA: TGTGCCAGCAGTTTATCCCGGGGACTGAGCTATGGCTACACCTTC
V: TRBV2; size: -; J: TRBJ2-2; D: -; CDR3: CASSDFMNTGELFF; DNA: TGTGCCAGCAGTGATTTCATGAACACCGGGGAGCTGTTTTTT
V: TRBV7-4; size: few; J: TRBJ1-6; D: -; CDR3: CARGKPGNWKSPLHF; DNA: TGTGCCAGGGGGAAACCGGGAAACTGGAAGTCACCCCTCCACTTT
V: TRBV19; size: -; J: TRBJ1-6; D: TRBD1; CDR3: CASSRGARTGGTGSPLHF; DNA: TGTGCCAGTAGTAGAGGGGCGAGGACAGGGGGCACGGGTTCACCCCTCCACTTT
V: TRBV14; size: -; J: TRBJ1-3; D: -; CDR3: CASSRYGTRSPQSGNTIYF; DNA: TGTGCCAGCAGCCGCTATGGGACACGAAGTCCCCAGTCTGGAAACACCATATATTTT
V: TRBV3-1/TRBV3-2; size: once; J: TRBJ2-1; D: TRBD1; CDR3: CASSPSSGQGYNEQFF; DNA: TGTGCCAGCAGCCCCTCTTCGGGACAGGGGTACAATGAGCAGTTCTTC
V: TRBV3-1/TRBV3-2; size: -; J: TRBJ1-6; D: -; CDR3: CASSQGDKESPLHF; DNA: TGTGCCAGCAGCCAAGGGGACAAGGAGTCACCCCTCCACTTT
V: TRBV7-9; size: -; J: TRBJ1-2; D: -; CDR3: CASSFPGRVGYGYTF; DNA: TGTGCCAGCAGCTTCCCAGGGAGGGTTGGTTATGGCTACACCTTC
V: TRBV6-5; size: once; J: TRBJ2-4; D: TRBD2; CDR3: CASTPAGVDAPENF; DNA: TGTGCCAGCACTCCCGCGGGGGTTGACGCCCCGGAGAACTTC
V: TRBV7-2; size: once; J: TRBJ2-1; D: -; CDR3: CASSLHNEQFF; DNA: TGTGCCAGCAGCCTCCACAATGAGCAGTTCTTC
V: TRBV6-5; size: -; J: TRBJ2-5; D: -; CDR3: CASIWGGQETQYF; DNA: TGTGCCAGCATCTGGGGAGGCCAAGAGACCCAGTACTTC
V: TRBV3-1/TRBV3-2; size: once; J: TRBJ2-4; D: -; CDR3: CASSQAIGNIQYF; DNA: TGTGCCAGCAGCCAAGCTATTGGAAACATTCAGTACTTC
V: TRBV18; size: -; J: TRBJ1-2; D: TRBD1; CDR3: CASSPGTDLEYGYTF; DNA: TGTGCCAGCTCACCGGGGACAGATCTAGAGTATGGCTACACCTTC